Given below is one T cell receptor (beta chain) in context. Its target is not known. Investigators performed immunoSEQ version v3.0 at survey level. Produced via immunoSEQ multiplex PCR; TCRdb's table is partial and in-frame only. The table lists about 30,000 clones, about 94% of them singletons. This CDR3 is 15 amino acids long. Germline assignment: CDR1 MGHRA and CDR2 YSYEKL. V shed 4 bases and J 0 bases; nucleotides not matched to a gene: 3. These data originate in a study of long-term antiretroviral therapy in people with HIV. Study-wide results and limits: Data on ART adherence, viral resistance or therapy changes were unavailable.

Sequenced material: unsorted PBMCs, taken 6.2 years after starting antiretroviral therapy. The receptor was isolated from a man aged 40-50 years with HIV. The chain couples TRBV4-1 to TRBJ2-1; 7 bases agree with TRBD1. CDR3 loop: CASSLGQDSYNEQFF. In DNA form, the CDR3 reads TGCGCCAGCAGCCTTGGACAGGACTCCTACAATGAGCAGTTCTTC.